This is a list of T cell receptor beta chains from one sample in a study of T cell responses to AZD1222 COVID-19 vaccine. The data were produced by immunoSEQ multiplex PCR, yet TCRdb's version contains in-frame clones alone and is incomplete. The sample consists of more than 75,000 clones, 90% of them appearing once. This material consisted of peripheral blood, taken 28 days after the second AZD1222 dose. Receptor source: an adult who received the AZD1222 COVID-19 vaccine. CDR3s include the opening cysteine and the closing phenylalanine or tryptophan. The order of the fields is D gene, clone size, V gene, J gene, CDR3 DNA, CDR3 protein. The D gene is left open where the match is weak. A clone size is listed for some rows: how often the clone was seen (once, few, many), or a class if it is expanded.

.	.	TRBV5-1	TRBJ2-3	TGCGCCAGCAGAAGAGTGCTCGGGGGAGCAGATACGCAGTATTTT	CASRRVLGGADTQYF
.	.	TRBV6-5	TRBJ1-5	TGTGCCAGCAGCGCGAGCCCGGGGTTAGGTCAGCCCCAGCATTTT	CASSASPGLGQPQHF
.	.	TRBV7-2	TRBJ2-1	TGTGCCAGCAGCTTAGTTCGAGGGGTGTATGAGCAGTTCTTC	CASSLVRGVYEQFF
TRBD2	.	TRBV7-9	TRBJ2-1	TGTGCCAGCAGCCCACCACTAGCGGGGGGGCCCTACAATGAGCAGTTCTTC	CASSPPLAGGPYNEQFF
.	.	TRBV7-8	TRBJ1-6	TGTGCCAGCAGAGAGTGGGGCAGGGACAATTCACCCCTCCACTTT	CASREWGRDNSPLHF
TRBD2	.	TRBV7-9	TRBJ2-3	TGTGCCAGCAGGAGGAGCGGGGGGCAGGATACGCAGTATTTT	CASRRSGGQDTQYF
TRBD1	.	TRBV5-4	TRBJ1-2	TGTGCCAGCAGCTTGGCCCGACAGGGGGCCCAGGGCTATGGCTACACCTTC	CASSLARQGAQGYGYTF
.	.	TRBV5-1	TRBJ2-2	TGCGCCAGCAGCTTGAGTGGACAGACGAACACCGGGGAGCTGTTTTTT	CASSLSGQTNTGELFF
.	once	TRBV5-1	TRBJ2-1	TGCGCCAGCAAGGAGTATCCGACGGAGTCCAATGAGCAGTTCTTC	CASKEYPTESNEQFF
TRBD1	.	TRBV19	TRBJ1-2	TGTGCCACTAAAAAGGACAGGGATTCCTATGGCTACACCTTC	CATKKDRDSYGYTF
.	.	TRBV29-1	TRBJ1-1	TGCAGCGTTGAGGTACAGGTCTCTGAAGCTTTCTTT	CSVEVQVSEAFF
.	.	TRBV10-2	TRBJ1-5	TGCGCCAGCAGTGAGTCGACCCCGAATCAGCCCCAGCATTTT	CASSESTPNQPQHF
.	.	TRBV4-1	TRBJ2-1	TGCGCCAGCAGCCAAGGACGGTCTAGGGCTCCCCACAATGAGCAGTTCTTC	CASSQGRSRAPHNEQFF
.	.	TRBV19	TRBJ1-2	TGTGCCAGTTTTAGATCGGGGCACTCAGCTAACTATGGCTACACCTTC	CASFRSGHSANYGYTF
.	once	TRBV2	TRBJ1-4	TGTGCCAGCACCTTCAGGCCTAATGAAAAACTGTTTTTT	CASTFRPNEKLFF
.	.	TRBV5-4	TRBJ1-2	TGTGCCAGCAGCCCCCCATCCGGGGGTTCTGGCTACACCTTC	CASSPPSGGSGYTF
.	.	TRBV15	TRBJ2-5	TGTGCCACCAGCACCTGGGACGGAGGGGAGACCCAGTACTTC	CATSTWDGGETQYF
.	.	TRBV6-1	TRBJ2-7	TGTGCCAGCAGTGACTCCTACGAGCAGTACTTC	CASSDSYEQYF
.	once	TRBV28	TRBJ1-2	TGTGCCAGCAGTTTTGGGGGGTTCTATGGCTACACCTTC	CASSFGGFYGYTF
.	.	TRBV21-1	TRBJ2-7	TGTGCCAGCAGCTCTAGGGCCGCAGGGGGGAAGGAGGAGCAGTACTTC	CASSSRAAGGKEEQYF
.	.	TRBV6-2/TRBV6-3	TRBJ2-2	TGTGCCAGCAGTCCACCGCGTTCCAACGGGGAGCTGTTTTTT	CASSPPRSNGELFF
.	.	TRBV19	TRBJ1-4	TGTGCCAGTAGTATGGGAGGTTCGGTTTACGAAAAACTGTTTTTT	CASSMGGSVYEKLFF
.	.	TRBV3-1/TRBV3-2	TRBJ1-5	TGTGCCAGCAGCCAAGGGGGCAGGTCGAGCCAGCCCCAGCATTTT	CASSQGGRSSQPQHF
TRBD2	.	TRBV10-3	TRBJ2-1	TGTGCCATCAGTGAGTCAACGGGGACTAGCGGGGGGGCTGACTACAATGAGCAGTTCTTC	CAISESTGTSGGADYNEQFF
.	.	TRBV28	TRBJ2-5	TGTGCCAGCAGTTTAATCTTCCGGGGGCCAGAGACCCAGTACTTC	CASSLIFRGPETQYF